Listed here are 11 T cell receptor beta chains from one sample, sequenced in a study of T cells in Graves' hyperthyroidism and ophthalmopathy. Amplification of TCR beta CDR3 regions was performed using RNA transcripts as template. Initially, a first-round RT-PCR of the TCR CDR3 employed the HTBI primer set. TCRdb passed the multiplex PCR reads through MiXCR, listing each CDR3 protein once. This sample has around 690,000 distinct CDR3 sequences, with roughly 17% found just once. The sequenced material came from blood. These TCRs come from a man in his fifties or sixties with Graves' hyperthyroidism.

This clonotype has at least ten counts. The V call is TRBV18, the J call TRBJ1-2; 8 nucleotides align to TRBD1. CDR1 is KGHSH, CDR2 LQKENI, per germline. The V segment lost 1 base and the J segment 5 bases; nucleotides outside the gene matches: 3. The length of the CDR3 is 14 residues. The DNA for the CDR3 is TGTGCCAGCTCACCACAGGACAGGGTTTATGGCTACACCTTC. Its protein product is CASSPQDRVYGYTF.

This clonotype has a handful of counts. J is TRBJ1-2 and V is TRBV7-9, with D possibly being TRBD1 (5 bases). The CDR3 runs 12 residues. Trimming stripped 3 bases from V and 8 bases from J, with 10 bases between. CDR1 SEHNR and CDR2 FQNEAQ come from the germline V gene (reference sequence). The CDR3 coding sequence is TGTGCCAGCAGCTTCCAGGGAGAAGGCTACACCTTC. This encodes CASSFQGEGYTF.

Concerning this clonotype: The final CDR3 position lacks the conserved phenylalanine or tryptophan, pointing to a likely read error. The chain's CDR3 is CASSPGLAAYNEQFL. The CDR3 DNA is TGCGCCAGCAGCCCGGGACTAGCGGCCTACAATGAGCAGTTCCTC. The rearrangement links TRBV5-1 to TRBJ2-1; TRBD2 matches 11 bases. The germline gives CDR1 SGHRS, CDR2 YFSETQ. This CDR3 is 15 amino acids long. V was pared by 4 bases and J by 2 bases, with 2 bases of the junction left unmatched.

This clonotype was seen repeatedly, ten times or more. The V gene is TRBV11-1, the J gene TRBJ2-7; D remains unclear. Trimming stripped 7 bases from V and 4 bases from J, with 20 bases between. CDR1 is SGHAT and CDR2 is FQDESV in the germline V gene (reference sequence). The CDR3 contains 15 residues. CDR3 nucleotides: TGTGCCAGCACCCCCTTAACCGGGTCTTCGTACGAGCAGTACTTC. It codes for CASTPLTGSSYEQYF.

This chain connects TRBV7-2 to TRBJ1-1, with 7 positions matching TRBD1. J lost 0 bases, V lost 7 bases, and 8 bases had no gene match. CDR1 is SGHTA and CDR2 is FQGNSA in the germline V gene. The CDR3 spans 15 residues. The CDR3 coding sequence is TGTGCCAGCACCCCAACAGGGGAGATGAACACTGAAGCTTTCTTT. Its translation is CASTPTGEMNTEAFF.

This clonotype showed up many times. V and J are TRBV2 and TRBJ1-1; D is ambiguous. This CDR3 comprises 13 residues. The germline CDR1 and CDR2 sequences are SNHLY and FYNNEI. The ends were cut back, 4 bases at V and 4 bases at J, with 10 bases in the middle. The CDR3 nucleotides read TGTGCCAGCAGTGGGGAAATGGGCACTGAAGCTTTCTTT. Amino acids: CASSGEMGTEAFF.

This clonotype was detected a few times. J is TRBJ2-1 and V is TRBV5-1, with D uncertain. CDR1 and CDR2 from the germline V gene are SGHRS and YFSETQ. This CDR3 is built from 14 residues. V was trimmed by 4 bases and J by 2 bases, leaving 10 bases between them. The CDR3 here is CASSASEPYNEQFF. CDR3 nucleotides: TGCGCCAGCAGCGCGTCGGAGCCCTACAATGAGCAGTTCTTC.

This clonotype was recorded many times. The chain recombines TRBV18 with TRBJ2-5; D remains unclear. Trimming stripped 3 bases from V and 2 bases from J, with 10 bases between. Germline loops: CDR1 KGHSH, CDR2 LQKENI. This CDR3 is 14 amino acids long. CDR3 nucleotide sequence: TGTGCCAGCTCACCCGGAGACTTGCAAGAGACCCAGTACTTC. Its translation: CASSPGDLQETQYF.

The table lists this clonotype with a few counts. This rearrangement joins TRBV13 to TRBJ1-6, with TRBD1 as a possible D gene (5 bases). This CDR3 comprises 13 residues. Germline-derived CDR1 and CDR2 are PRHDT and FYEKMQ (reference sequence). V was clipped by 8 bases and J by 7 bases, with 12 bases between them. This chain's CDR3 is CASEQRGNSPLHF. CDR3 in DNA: TGTGCCAGCGAACAGAGGGGAAATTCACCCCTCCACTTT.

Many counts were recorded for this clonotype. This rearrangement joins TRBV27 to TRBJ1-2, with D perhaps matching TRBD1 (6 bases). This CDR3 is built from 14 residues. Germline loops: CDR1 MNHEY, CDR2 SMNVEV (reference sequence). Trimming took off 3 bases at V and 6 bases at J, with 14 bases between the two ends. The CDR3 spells CASSFLGAGDGYTF. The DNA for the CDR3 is TGTGCCAGCAGTTTCTTGGGGGCCGGGGATGGCTACACCTTC.

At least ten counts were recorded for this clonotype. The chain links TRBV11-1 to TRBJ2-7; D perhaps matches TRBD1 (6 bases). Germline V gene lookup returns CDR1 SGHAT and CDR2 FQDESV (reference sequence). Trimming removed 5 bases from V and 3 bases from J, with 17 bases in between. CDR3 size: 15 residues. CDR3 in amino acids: CASSPFRTAFYEQYF. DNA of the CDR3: TGTGCCAGCAGCCCCTTCAGGACAGCATTCTACGAGCAGTACTTC.